The source of this T cell receptor (beta chain) is a study of Ad26.COV2.S vaccination and SARS-CoV-2 variants. Across the whole study: In the study, Ad26.COV2.S was injected intramuscularly once, or twice 56 days apart. Notes on the study in general: Recipients of vaccine and of placebo showed similar breadth of their non-spike TCR repertoires.

Stated treatment: some 20 received Ad26.COV2.S at low or high dose, single or two shots; about 5 received placebo; per-sample allocation not given. At day 63 after the first vaccine or placebo injection, samples were drawn. With 3 bases removed from V and 3 bases from J, the gap between germline ends came to 13 bases. The CDR3 consists of 15 residues. Germline loops: CDR1 MGHRA, CDR2 YSYEKL. A note on this clone: The antigen is unknown.

Method: immunoSEQ multiplex PCR; TCRdb's copy keeps in-frame clones and lacks some. There are fewer than 900,000 clones in the sample; roughly 90% occur only once, and approximately 1.5% lies in the top ten. The chain employs TRBV4-1 and TRBJ2-3; no firm D call. This TCR came from a person between 18 and 65 years old who received the Ad26.COV2.S COVID-19 vaccine or a placebo. Here the sequenced sample was peripheral blood, taken in a trial of Ad26.COV2.S vaccine versus placebo. CDR3 sequence (DNA): TGCGCCAGCAGCCAGACCCGCCCAATGACAGATACGCAGTATTTT. Its protein is CASSQTRPMTDTQYF.